This TCR beta chain emerged from a study of T cells after yellow fever vaccination. This clonotype was seen repeatedly, ten times or more. Via MiXCR, TCRdb re-called the 5' RACE reads, giving one row per CDR3 protein. The sample has about 300,000 distinct CDR3 sequences; roughly 4.3% are singletons. Trimming took off 1 base at V and 1 base at J, with 7 bases between the two ends. This CDR3 is built from 13 residues. The germline V gene has CDR1 DFQATT and CDR2 SNEGSKA (reference sequence). This clonotype was sampled from a man aged 18-30 years who received the YFV17D yellow fever vaccine. The rearrangement uses TRBV20-1 and TRBJ1-2; D is uncertain. This material consisted of PBMCs, taken 5 days after the yellow fever booster vaccination. This CDR3 is CSARGGSNYGYTF. The CDR3 DNA is TGCAGTGCTAGAGGCGGCAGTAACTATGGCTACACCTTC.